A selection of T cell receptor beta chains follows, all from one sample in a study of control samples from healthy donors and cancer patients. TCRdb's copy holds only in-frame clones and misses some; the assay was immunoSEQ multiplex PCR. The sample lists fewer than 150,000 clones, 75% to 95% occurring once. Sequenced input: blood. The receptors shown here come from a man aged 18 to 30 in good health. CDR3s include the opening cysteine and the closing phenylalanine or tryptophan. A D gene is named only where the DNA matches it firmly. Clone size is stated in some rows and not others, as once, few, many or a class when expanded.

V gene,clone size,D gene,J gene,CDR3 DNA,CDR3 protein
TRBV3-1/TRBV3-2,once,.,TRBJ1-6,TGTGCCAGCAGCCCTACAGGGCCCCATTCACCCCTCCACTTT,CASSPTGPHSPLHF
TRBV7-2,.,TRBD1,TRBJ1-2,TGTGCCAGCAGCTTAGGGACAGGAATTCATGGCTACACCTTC,CASSLGTGIHGYTF
TRBV6-5,.,.,TRBJ2-7,TGTGCCAGCAGTTACAGGTGGACCGCTCGAGCCTACGAGCAGTACTTC,CASSYRWTARAYEQYF
TRBV4-1,.,TRBD1,TRBJ1-2,TGCGCCAGCAGCCTAGTCTTTCCGACAGGGAAGGACAACTATGGCTACACCTTC,CASSLVFPTGKDNYGYTF
TRBV6-4,.,.,TRBJ1-1,TGTGCCAGCAGCGCGACAGGGAACACTGAAGCTTTCTTT,CASSATGNTEAFF
TRBV24-1,.,.,TRBJ2-2,TGTGCCACCAGTGATTCCTACCAAGGGAGCACCGGGGAGCTGTTTTTT,CATSDSYQGSTGELFF
TRBV7-9,few,.,TRBJ2-7,TGTGCCAGCAACGAAAAACCAGGCTACGAGCAGTACTTC,CASNEKPGYEQYF
TRBV7-9,.,.,TRBJ1-5,TGTGCCAGCAGTGTGGGCAATCAGCCCCAGCATTTT,CASSVGNQPQHF
TRBV30,.,.,TRBJ1-1,TGTGCCTGGGGGGTCAACACTGAAGCTTTCTTT,CAWGVNTEAFF
TRBV6-6,.,.,TRBJ2-7,TGTGCCAACACCCGGTACGGCTCCTACGAGCAGTACTTC,CANTRYGSYEQYF
TRBV7-9,.,.,TRBJ2-1,TGTGCCAGCAGCGCCAGACAAGGTTTCCCCTTATACAATGAGCAGTTCTTC,CASSARQGFPLYNEQFF
TRBV30,.,.,TRBJ1-3,TGTGCCTGGAGTGTCTCTGGAAACACCATATATTTT,CAWSVSGNTIYF
TRBV29-1,.,.,TRBJ1-2,TGCAGCGCGAATTCCGGACGGGCCGAAAACTATGGCTACACCTTC,CSANSGRAENYGYTF
TRBV12-3/TRBV12-4,.,.,TRBJ2-1,TGTGCCAGCACACCGGGGGAGGAGCAGTTCTTC,CASTPGEEQFF
TRBV2,.,TRBD1,TRBJ1-1,TGTGCCAGCAGTGGGACAGGGGGATGGAACACTGAAGCTTTCTTT,CASSGTGGWNTEAFF
TRBV3-1/TRBV3-2,.,.,TRBJ2-3,TGTGCCAGCAGCCAAGATACGACGGTCACAGATACGCAGTATTTT,CASSQDTTVTDTQYF
TRBV12-5,.,.,TRBJ1-5,TGTGCTAGTGGTTTGGCAACAGGGAGGCAGCCCCAGCATTTT,CASGLATGRQPQHF
TRBV5-4,.,.,TRBJ2-7,TGTGCCAGCAGCTGGGGGGCAGGGTTGGGCGAGCAGTACTTC,CASSWGAGLGEQYF
TRBV3-1/TRBV3-2,.,.,TRBJ1-2,TGTGCCAGCAGCCAACAGGGAGGGGTCCATGGCTACACCTTC,CASSQQGGVHGYTF
TRBV5-4,.,.,TRBJ1-4,TGTGCCAGCAGCTTGGCCTCAGGGGCGGTGGGTGAAAAACTGTTTTTT,CASSLASGAVGEKLFF
TRBV3-1/TRBV3-2,.,TRBD2,TRBJ2-3,TGTGCCAGCAGCCAAGAAAGAACTAGCGGGGGCCAGCGCACAGATACGCAGTATTTT,CASSQERTSGGQRTDTQYF
TRBV4-1,.,TRBD2,TRBJ2-5,TGCGCCAGCAGCCAACGGAGCGGGGGGGCGTTCCAAGAGACCCAGTACTTC,CASSQRSGGAFQETQYF
TRBV7-8,.,TRBD2,TRBJ2-5,TGTGCCAGCAGTCGAATAGTCGGCGGGGGGCTGCAAGAGACCCAGTACTTC,CASSRIVGGGLQETQYF
TRBV7-8,.,TRBD1,TRBJ1-1,TGTGCCAGCAGCTACCGGCCGGGACAGGGGAGGACTGAAGCTTTCTTT,CASSYRPGQGRTEAFF
TRBV29-1,.,TRBD1,TRBJ2-3,TGCAGAGCTATTCCGGGACAGGGCTCTTCGGGGTATTTT,CRAIPGQGSSGYF
TRBV5-1,once,.,TRBJ1-1,TGCGCCAGCAGCTTGCTGTGGAAAGGGACTGAAGCTTTCTTT,CASSLLWKGTEAFF
TRBV10-1,few,TRBD1,TRBJ1-3,TGCGCCAGCAGTGATGGACAGGGCACCTTCTCTGGAAACACCATATATTTT,CASSDGQGTFSGNTIYF
TRBV5-5,.,.,TRBJ1-3,TGTGCCAGCAGCACCCCAGGGGACGGAAACACCATATATTTT,CASSTPGDGNTIYF
TRBV30,.,.,TRBJ1-3,TGTGCCTGGAGTGGCATTGAATCCTCTGGAAACACCATATATTTT,CAWSGIESSGNTIYF
TRBV2,.,.,TRBJ1-1,TGTGCCAGCAGGTCAGAAGACTACCAAGCTTTCTTT,CASRSEDYQAFF
TRBV4-1,.,.,TRBJ2-5,TGCGCCAGCAGCCAAGGCTCCGAGGGGAGAGAGACCCAGTACTTC,CASSQGSEGRETQYF
TRBV7-9,.,TRBD1,TRBJ1-6,TGTGCCAGCAGCCGGGGACAGGGGGATTCACCCCTCCACTTT,CASSRGQGDSPLHF
TRBV5-8,once,.,TRBJ1-2,TGTGCCAGCAGCTTGGACGGATACTATGGCTACACCTTC,CASSLDGYYGYTF
TRBV5-4,.,.,TRBJ2-2,TGTGCCAGCAGCTATGGAGCCGGGGAGCTGTTTTTT,CASSYGAGELFF
TRBV5-4,.,.,TRBJ1-6,TGTGCCAGCAGCTTGAGGCAGGGGAATTCACCCCTCCACTTT,CASSLRQGNSPLHF
TRBV2,.,.,TRBJ1-2,TGTGCCAGCAGTGCGGGGCTGGGAGGCTACACCTTC,CASSAGLGGYTF
TRBV18,.,.,TRBJ1-6,TGTGCCAGCTCACTTGGACAGTATAATTCACCCCTCCACTTT,CASSLGQYNSPLHF
TRBV7-9,.,.,TRBJ2-7,TGTGCCAGCAGGGGGGCGCGCAACGAGCAGTACTTC,CASRGARNEQYF
TRBV7-9,.,.,TRBJ2-5,TGTGCCAGCAGCTTAATGGTCCCGCCGGACCGAGGGACCCAGTACTTC,CASSLMVPPDRGTQYF
TRBV10-2,.,.,TRBJ1-1,TGCGCCAGCAGGGCCGGCGAGGGGAACACTGAAGCTTTCTTT,CASRAGEGNTEAFF
TRBV7-9,.,.,TRBJ1-1,TGTGCCAGCAGCTTAGTAGCGCAACCAGAAGCTTTCTTT,CASSLVAQPEAFF
TRBV12-5,.,TRBD1,TRBJ1-5,TGTGCTAGTGGTTTGTTAGGGGGCTGGCGCAATCAGCCCCAGCATTTT,CASGLLGGWRNQPQHF
TRBV5-6,.,.,TRBJ1-6,TGTGCCAGCAGCTTCGGCGCGTCCAGCAATTCACCCCTCCACTTT,CASSFGASSNSPLHF
TRBV18,few,TRBD1,TRBJ2-7,TGTGCCAGCTCCCCGGCAGGGGGCCCCTACGAGCAGTACTTC,CASSPAGGPYEQYF
TRBV5-5,.,.,TRBJ2-7,TGTGCCAGCAGCTTGGGAAGTACATACGAGCAGTACTTC,CASSLGSTYEQYF
TRBV10-1,once,TRBD1,TRBJ1-2,TGCGCCAGCAGTGAGTCGATCCACGGACAGGGGGCAATTGGCTACACCTTC,CASSESIHGQGAIGYTF
TRBV24-1,.,.,TRBJ1-2,TGTGCCACCAGTTCATCTGGGTATGGCTACACCTTC,CATSSSGYGYTF